This T cell receptor beta chain emerged from a study of blood T cells in healthy people across ages. Findings of the study overall: For the donors, CMV status was unknown and possibly confounded expanded clonotype changes.

Investigators took approximately 10 milliliters of peripheral blood from every donor. Isolation recovered at least 6.5 million PBMCs from every sample. About this clonotype itself: What it recognizes is unknown.

PCR was performed a second time for about 7 to 12 cycles using a sample-barcoded 5' primer and a J-beta primer mix. Every sample produced at least 2.5 million CDR3-containing paired-end reads. From the 5' RACE reads, TCRdb called clonotypes with MiXCR, one entry per CDR3 protein. The top ten clones hold roughly 10% of a sample with roughly 560,000 distinct CDR3 sequences, 24% of them seen once. Germline V gene data show CDR1 as DFQATT and CDR2 as SNEGSKA (reference sequence). There are 14 residues in the CDR3. V lost 3 bases, J lost 4 bases, and 7 bases stayed unmatched. The same data also went into a second study, on T cells of mothers and their children.

V and J are TRBV20-1 and TRBJ2-7, with 9 bases fitting TRBD2. The specimen sequenced was blood. The clonotype originates from a boy younger than 18 in good health. This chain's CDR3 is CSASTPSGVYEQYF. Here the CDR3 DNA reads TGCAGTGCTAGCACACCTAGCGGGGTATACGAGCAGTACTTC.